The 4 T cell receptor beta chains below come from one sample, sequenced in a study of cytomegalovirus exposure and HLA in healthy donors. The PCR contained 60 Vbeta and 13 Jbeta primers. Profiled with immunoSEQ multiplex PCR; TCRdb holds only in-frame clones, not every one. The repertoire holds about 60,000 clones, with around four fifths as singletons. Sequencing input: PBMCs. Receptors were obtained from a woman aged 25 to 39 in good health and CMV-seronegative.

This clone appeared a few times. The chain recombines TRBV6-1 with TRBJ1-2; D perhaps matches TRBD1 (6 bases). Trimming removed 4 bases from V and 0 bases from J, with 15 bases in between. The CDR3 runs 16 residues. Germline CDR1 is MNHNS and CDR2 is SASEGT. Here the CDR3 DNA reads TGTGCCAGCAGTGGCGACAGGCTGCCACCTAACTATGGCTACACCTTC. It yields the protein CASSGDRLPPNYGYTF.

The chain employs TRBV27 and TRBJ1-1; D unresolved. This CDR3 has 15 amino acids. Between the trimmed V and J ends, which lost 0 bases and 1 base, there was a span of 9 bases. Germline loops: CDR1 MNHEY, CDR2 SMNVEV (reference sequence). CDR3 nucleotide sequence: TGTGCCAGCAGTTTATCGAGCGGTACGAACACTGAAGCTTTCTTT. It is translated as CASSLSSGTNTEAFF.

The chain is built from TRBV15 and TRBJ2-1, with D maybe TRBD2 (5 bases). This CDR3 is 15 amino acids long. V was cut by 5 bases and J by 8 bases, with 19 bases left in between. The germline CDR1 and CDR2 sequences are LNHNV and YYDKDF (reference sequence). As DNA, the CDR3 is TGTGCCACCAGCGAACGGAGGAGAGGGATACATGAGCAGTTCTTC. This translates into CATSERRRGIHEQFF.

CDR3 bases: TGTGCCAGCAGTCCTCGGACAGGCAGTGGCTACACCTTC. Translating it yields CASSPRTGSGYTF. This chain connects TRBV6-5 to TRBJ1-2; 7 nucleotides align to TRBD1. Germline V gene sequence: CDR1 MNHEY, CDR2 SVGAGI. The CDR3 runs 13 residues. V lost 5 bases, J lost 7 bases, and 7 bases stayed unmatched.